Listed below are T cell receptor beta chains from one sample, sequenced in a study of T cells in Graves' hyperthyroidism and ophthalmopathy. TCRdb reprocessed the multiplex PCR reads via MiXCR and lists one record per CDR3 protein. The data contain about 400,000 distinct CDR3 sequences, more than 13% of them singletons. Sequenced: blood. The receptors come from a man aged 45 to 65 with Graves' ophthalmopathy. The CDR3 runs from the conserved cysteine through the conserved F or W. Fields, in order: CDR3 length, V gene, D gene, J gene, clone size, CDR3 protein, CDR3 DNA. A D gene is named only where the DNA matches it firmly. Where a row states a size, it is once, few, many or the class of an expanded clone; other rows omit it.

cdr3_length: 13; v_call: TRBV15; d_call: -; j_call: TRBJ2-2; clone_size: -; cdr3_aa: CATSSTGSGELFF; cdr3_nt: TGTGCCACCAGCAGCACGGGATCCGGGGAGCTGTTTTTT
cdr3_length: 12; v_call: TRBV20-1; d_call: -; j_call: TRBJ2-7; clone_size: -; cdr3_aa: CSARASGHEQYF; cdr3_nt: TGCAGTGCTAGAGCTAGTGGTCACGAGCAGTACTTC
cdr3_length: 16; v_call: TRBV24-1; d_call: -; j_call: TRBJ1-1; clone_size: many; cdr3_aa: CATSDPTAGPDTEAFF; cdr3_nt: TGTGCCACCAGTGACCCGACAGCCGGTCCCGACACTGAAGCTTTCTTT
cdr3_length: 14; v_call: TRBV11-2; d_call: -; j_call: TRBJ2-3; clone_size: many; cdr3_aa: CASKLEVGADTQYF; cdr3_nt: TGTGCCAGCAAATTAGAGGTGGGGGCAGATACGCAGTATTTT
cdr3_length: 18; v_call: TRBV7-2; d_call: TRBD2; j_call: TRBJ2-7; clone_size: -; cdr3_aa: CASSLAPGLAGGLYEQYF; cdr3_nt: TGTGCCAGCAGCTTGGCCCCGGGACTAGCGGGAGGCCTCTACGAGCAGTACTTC
cdr3_length: 14; v_call: TRBV12-3/TRBV12-4; d_call: -; j_call: TRBJ2-1; clone_size: few; cdr3_aa: CASRPRDSYNEQFF; cdr3_nt: TGTGCCAGCAGGCCCCGGGACTCCTACAATGAGCAGTTCTTC
cdr3_length: 13; v_call: TRBV29-1; d_call: -; j_call: TRBJ1-3; clone_size: -; cdr3_aa: CSVRDIGGNTIYF; cdr3_nt: TGCAGCGTAAGGGACATTGGGGGAAACACCATATATTTT
cdr3_length: 20; v_call: TRBV3-1; d_call: -; j_call: TRBJ2-7; clone_size: many; cdr3_aa: CASSQDLYGGAERPIYEQYF; cdr3_nt: TGTGCCAGCAGCCAAGATCTCTATGGGGGCGCCGAGAGGCCCATCTACGAGCAGTACTTC
cdr3_length: 16; v_call: TRBV20-1; d_call: TRBD2; j_call: TRBJ2-7; clone_size: -; cdr3_aa: CSARDVLAGGLYEQYF; cdr3_nt: TGCAGTGCTAGAGATGTTCTAGCGGGAGGTCTCTACGAGCAGTACTTC
cdr3_length: 15; v_call: TRBV29-1; d_call: TRBD2; j_call: TRBJ2-2; clone_size: few; cdr3_aa: CSVVYREGLSGELFF; cdr3_nt: TGCAGCGTTGTTTACCGGGAGGGCCTATCCGGGGAGCTGTTTTTT
cdr3_length: 13; v_call: TRBV29-1; d_call: -; j_call: TRBJ2-1; clone_size: -; cdr3_aa: CSVEGLGYNEQFF; cdr3_nt: TGCAGCGTTGAGGGGCTAGGATACAATGAGCAGTTCTTC
cdr3_length: 16; v_call: TRBV19; d_call: -; j_call: TRBJ2-2; clone_size: -; cdr3_aa: CASSILANQPTGELFF; cdr3_nt: -
cdr3_length: 16; v_call: TRBV20-1; d_call: TRBD2; j_call: TRBJ2-1; clone_size: many; cdr3_aa: CSARGSSGIELGEQFF; cdr3_nt: TGCAGTGCTAGAGGTTCTAGCGGGATTGAGTTGGGTGAGCAGTTCTTC
cdr3_length: 15; v_call: TRBV18; d_call: TRBD1; j_call: TRBJ2-7; clone_size: -; cdr3_aa: CASSPLPGTAYEQYF; cdr3_nt: TGTGCCAGCTCACCACTTCCCGGGACAGCCTACGAGCAGTACTTC
cdr3_length: 16; v_call: TRBV25-1; d_call: TRBD2; j_call: TRBJ2-7; clone_size: many; cdr3_aa: CASSEASGRFSYEQYF; cdr3_nt: TGTGCCAGCAGTGAGGCTAGCGGGAGATTCTCCTACGAGCAGTACTTC
cdr3_length: 13; v_call: TRBV5-1; d_call: -; j_call: TRBJ2-7; clone_size: many; cdr3_aa: CASSIGQTYEQYF; cdr3_nt: TGCGCCAGCAGCATCGGACAGACCTACGAGCAGTACTTC
cdr3_length: 13; v_call: TRBV6-5; d_call: -; j_call: TRBJ2-1; clone_size: many; cdr3_aa: CASSYDEVNEQFF; cdr3_nt: TGTGCCAGCAGTTACGACGAAGTCAATGAGCAGTTCTTC
cdr3_length: 16; v_call: TRBV4-2; d_call: TRBD2; j_call: TRBJ2-7; clone_size: few; cdr3_aa: CASSQQPGLGHNEQYF; cdr3_nt: TGTGCCAGCAGCCAACAACCGGGACTAGGACATAACGAGCAGTACTTC
cdr3_length: 15; v_call: TRBV3-1; d_call: -; j_call: TRBJ2-1; clone_size: many; cdr3_aa: CASSRAGRVVNEQFF; cdr3_nt: TGTGCCAGCAGCCGAGCGGGCAGGGTTGTGAATGAGCAGTTCTTC